The present T cell receptor (beta chain) was sequenced within a study of a mutant IDH1 vaccine in newly diagnosed glioma. Concerning this clone itself: What it binds is unknown.

The CDR3 totals 15 residues. J lost 1 base, V lost 2 bases, and 1 base had no gene match. Germline values: CDR1 ENHRY, CDR2 SYGVKD. TCRdb keeps only in-frame clones here, not all; method: immunoSEQ multiplex PCR. The repertoire has roughly 45,000 clones, 84% of them found once; the top ten carry about 2.2%. The time point is: week 23, last vaccination. Topical imiquimod was applied with each vaccine dose, which held 300 ug of mutant IDH1 20-mer peptide. The chain carries TRBV10-3 and TRBJ2-1; TRBD2 aligns across 8 bases. This specimen consisted of PBMCs, obtained from a glioma patient whose treatment included an IDH1 peptide vaccine. The source of this sequence is a woman aged 18 to 35 with glioma. Some clones in this sample may be carry-over from other donors' samples. The CDR3 here is CAISETSGSYNEQFF. The CDR3 DNA is TGTGCCATCAGTGAGACTAGCGGATCCTACAATGAGCAGTTCTTC.